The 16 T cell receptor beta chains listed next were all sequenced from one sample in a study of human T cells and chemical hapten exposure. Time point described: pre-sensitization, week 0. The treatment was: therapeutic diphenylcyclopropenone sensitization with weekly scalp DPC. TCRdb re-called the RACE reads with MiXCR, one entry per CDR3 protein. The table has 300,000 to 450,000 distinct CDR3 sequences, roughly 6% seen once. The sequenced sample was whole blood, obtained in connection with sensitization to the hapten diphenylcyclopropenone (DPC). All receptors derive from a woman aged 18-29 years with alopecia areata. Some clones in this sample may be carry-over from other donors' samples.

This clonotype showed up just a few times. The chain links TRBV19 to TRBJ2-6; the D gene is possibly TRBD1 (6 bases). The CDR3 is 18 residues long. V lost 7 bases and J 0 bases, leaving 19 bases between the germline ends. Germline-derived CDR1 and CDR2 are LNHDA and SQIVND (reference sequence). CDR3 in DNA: TGTGCCAGTACCACGGACAGCTTAAGCTTCTCTGGGGCCAACGTCCTGACTTTC. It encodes CASTTDSLSFSGANVLTF.

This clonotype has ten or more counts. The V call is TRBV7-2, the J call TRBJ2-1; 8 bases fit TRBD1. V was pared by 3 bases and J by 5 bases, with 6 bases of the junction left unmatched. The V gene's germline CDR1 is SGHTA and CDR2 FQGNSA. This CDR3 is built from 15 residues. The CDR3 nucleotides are TGTGCCAGCAGCTTCGACAGGGGATCCCACAATGAGCAGTTCTTC. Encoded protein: CASSFDRGSHNEQFF.

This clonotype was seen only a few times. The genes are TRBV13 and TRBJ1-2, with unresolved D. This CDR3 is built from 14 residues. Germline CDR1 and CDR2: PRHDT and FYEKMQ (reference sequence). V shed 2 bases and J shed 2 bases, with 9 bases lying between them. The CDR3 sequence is CASSLSRVNYGYTF. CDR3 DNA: TGTGCCAGCAGCTTATCGAGGGTCAACTATGGCTACACCTTC.

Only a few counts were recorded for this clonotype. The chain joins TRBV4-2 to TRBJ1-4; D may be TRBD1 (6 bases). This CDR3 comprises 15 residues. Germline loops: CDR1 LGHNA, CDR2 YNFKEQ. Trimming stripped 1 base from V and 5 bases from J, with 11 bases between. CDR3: CASSQGIQGNEKLFF. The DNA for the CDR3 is TGTGCCAGCAGCCAAGGAATACAGGGAAATGAAAAACTGTTTTTT.

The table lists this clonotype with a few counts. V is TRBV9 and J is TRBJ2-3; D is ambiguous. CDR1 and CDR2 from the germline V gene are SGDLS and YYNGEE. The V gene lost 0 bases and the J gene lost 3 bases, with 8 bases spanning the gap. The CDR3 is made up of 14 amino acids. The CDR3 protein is CASSVDQKTDTQYF. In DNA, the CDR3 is TGTGCCAGCAGCGTAGATCAAAAGACAGATACGCAGTATTTT. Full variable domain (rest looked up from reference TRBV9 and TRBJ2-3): DSGVTQTPKHLITATGQRVTLRCSPRSGDLSVYWYQQSLDQGLQFLIQYYNGEERAKGNILERFSAQQFPDLHSELNLSSLELGDSALYFCASSVDQKTDTQYFGPGTRLTVL.

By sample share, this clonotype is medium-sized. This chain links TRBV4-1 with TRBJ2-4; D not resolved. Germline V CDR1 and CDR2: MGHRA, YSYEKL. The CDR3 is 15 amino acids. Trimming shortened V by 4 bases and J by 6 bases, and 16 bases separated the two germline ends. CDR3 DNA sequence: TGCGCCAGCAGCCCCGAGGATGACCCGAGAAACATTCAGTACTTC. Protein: CASSPEDDPRNIQYF.

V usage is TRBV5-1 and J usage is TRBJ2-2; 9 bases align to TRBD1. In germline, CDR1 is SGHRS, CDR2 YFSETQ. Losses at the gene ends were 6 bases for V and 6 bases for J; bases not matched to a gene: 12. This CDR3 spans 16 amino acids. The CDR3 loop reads CASKGGQGSSAGELFF. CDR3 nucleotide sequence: TGCGCCAGCAAAGGAGGACAGGGGTCTTCGGCCGGGGAGCTGTTTTTT.

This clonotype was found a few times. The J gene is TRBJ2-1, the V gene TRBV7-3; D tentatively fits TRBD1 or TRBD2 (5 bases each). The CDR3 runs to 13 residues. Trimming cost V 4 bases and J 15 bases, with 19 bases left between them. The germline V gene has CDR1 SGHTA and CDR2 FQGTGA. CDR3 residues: CASSSLDEGRRFF. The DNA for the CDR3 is TGTGCCAGCAGCTCCTTAGACGAGGGGCGGAGGTTCTTC.

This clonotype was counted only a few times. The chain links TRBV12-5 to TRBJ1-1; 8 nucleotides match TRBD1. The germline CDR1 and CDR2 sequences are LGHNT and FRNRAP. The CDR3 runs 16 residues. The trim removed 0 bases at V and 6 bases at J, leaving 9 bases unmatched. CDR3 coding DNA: TGTGCTAGTGGTTTGGTACTAACCCAGGGGGCTCCTGAAGCTTTCTTT. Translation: CASGLVLTQGAPEAFF.

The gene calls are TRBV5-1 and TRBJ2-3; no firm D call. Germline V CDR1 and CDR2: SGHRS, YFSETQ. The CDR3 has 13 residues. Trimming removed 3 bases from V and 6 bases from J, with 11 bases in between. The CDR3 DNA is TGCGCCAGCAGCTCTTACCAGGAGGATACGCAGTATTTT. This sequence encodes CASSSYQEDTQYF.

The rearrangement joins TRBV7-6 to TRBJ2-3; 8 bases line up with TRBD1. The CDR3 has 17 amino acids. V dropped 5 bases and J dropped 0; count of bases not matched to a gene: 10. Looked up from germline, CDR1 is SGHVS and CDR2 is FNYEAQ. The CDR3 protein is CASSPGQVGISTDTQYF. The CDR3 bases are TGTGCCAGCAGCCCGGGACAGGTGGGGATTAGCACAGATACGCAGTATTTT.

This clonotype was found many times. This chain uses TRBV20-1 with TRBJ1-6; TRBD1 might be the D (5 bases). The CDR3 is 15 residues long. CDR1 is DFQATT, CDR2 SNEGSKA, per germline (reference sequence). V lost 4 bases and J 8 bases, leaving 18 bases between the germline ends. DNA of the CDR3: TGCAGTGCTACCTTGGACACCTTCGGGGATTCACCCCTCCACTTT. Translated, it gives CSATLDTFGDSPLHF.

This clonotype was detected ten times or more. CDR3 sequence (DNA): TGTGCCAGCAGCTCTATTAGCGGGGCCGTCCCCGAGCAGTACTTC. Protein product: CASSSISGAVPEQYF. The chain is built from TRBV5-6 and TRBJ2-7, with TRBD2 matching 8 bases. V trimming: 3 bases; J trimming: 6 bases; junction bases outside the gene matches: 11. Germline lookup yields CDR1 SGHDT and CDR2 YYEEEE. The length of the CDR3 is 15 residues.

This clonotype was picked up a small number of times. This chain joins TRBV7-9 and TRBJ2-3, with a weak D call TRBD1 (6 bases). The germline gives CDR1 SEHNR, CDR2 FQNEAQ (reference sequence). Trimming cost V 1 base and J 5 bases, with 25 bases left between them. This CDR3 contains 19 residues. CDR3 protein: CASSLGRTGTSTLRDTQYF. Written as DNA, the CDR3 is TGTGCCAGCAGCTTAGGACGAACAGGGACCTCCACATTGAGAGATACGCAGTATTTT.

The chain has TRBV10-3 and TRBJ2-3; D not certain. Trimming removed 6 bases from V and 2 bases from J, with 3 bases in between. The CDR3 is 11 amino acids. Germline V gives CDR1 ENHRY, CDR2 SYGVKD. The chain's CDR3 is CAISTTDTQYF. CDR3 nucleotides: TGTGCCATCAGCACCACAGATACGCAGTATTTT.

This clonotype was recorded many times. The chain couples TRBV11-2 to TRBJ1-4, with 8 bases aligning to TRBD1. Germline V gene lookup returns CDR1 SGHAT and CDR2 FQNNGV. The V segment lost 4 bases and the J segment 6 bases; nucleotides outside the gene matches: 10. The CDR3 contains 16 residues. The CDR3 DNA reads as TGTGCCAGCAGCTCCAGGACAGGGCCCGAGTATGAAAAACTGTTTTTT. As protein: CASSSRTGPEYEKLFF.